This passage covers 12 T cell receptor beta chains from one sample sequenced in a study of OX40 agonist ivuxolimab in advanced cancers. Sequenced by immunoSEQ multiplex PCR; TCRdb stores in-frame clones only, minus some. The sample has 65,000 to 80,000 clones; approximately 90% are singletons. The specimen comprised CD4+ or CD8+ T cells sorted from blood, sampled in a trial of the OX40 agonist ivuxolimab. These receptors originate from an adult with an advanced solid tumor such as melanoma, head and neck, liver or kidney cancer.

J is TRBJ2-1 and V is TRBV27, with a possible D match to TRBD2 (6 bases). The CDR3 contains 14 residues. V was cut by 7 bases and J by 1 base, with 11 bases left in between. Germline assignment: CDR1 MNHEY and CDR2 SMNVEV (reference sequence). The CDR3 sequence is CASTPAGSYNEQFF. The CDR3 nucleotides are TGTGCCAGCACCCCAGCGGGTTCCTACAATGAGCAGTTCTTC.

This chain connects TRBV28 to TRBJ2-1; TRBD1 matches 10 bases. Germline-derived CDR1 and CDR2 are MDHEN and SYDVKM. The CDR3 runs to 14 residues. Trimming at V came to 7 bases and at J to 7 bases, leaving 7 bases not matched to a gene. The CDR3 DNA reads TGTGCCAGCACACCGGGACAGGGGTTAAATGAGCAGTTCTTC. It translates to CASTPGQGLNEQFF.

The chain couples TRBV27 to TRBJ2-1; no clear D. CDR3 length: 13 amino acids. Germline V gene data show CDR1 as MNHEY and CDR2 as SMNVEV (reference sequence). V was cut by 6 bases and J by 4 bases, with 10 bases left in between. As DNA, the CDR3 is TGTGCCAGCAGGGCGGCCTGGTACAATGAGCAGTTCTTC. Its protein product is CASRAAWYNEQFF.

The chain is built from TRBV28 and TRBJ1-1; D is undetermined. Trimming shortened V by 3 bases and J by 0 bases, and 14 bases separated the two germline ends. This CDR3 is built from 16 residues. Germline V gene sequence: CDR1 MDHEN, CDR2 SYDVKM. The CDR3 sequence: CASSLTRQTMNTEAFF. The CDR3, as DNA: TGTGCCAGCAGTTTGACACGGCAGACGATGAACACTGAAGCTTTCTTT. The variable domain in full, with the rest retrieved from reference TRBV28 and TRBJ1-1, is DVKVTQSSRYLVKRTGEKVFLECVQDMDHENMFWYRQDPGLGLRLIYFSYDVKMKEKGDIPEGYSVSREKKERFSLILESASTNQTSMYLCASSLTRQTMNTEAFFGQGTRLTVV.

The chain uses TRBV4-3 and TRBJ1-2; 7 bases are a match to TRBD1. The CDR3 has 17 amino acids. CDR1 and CDR2 from the germline V gene are LGHNA and YSLEER. The trim removed 0 bases at V and 1 base at J, leaving 8 bases unmatched. The CDR3 region has the DNA TGCGCCAGCAGCCAAGATTGGGAACAGGGGAATAACTATGGCTACACCTTC. Protein: CASSQDWEQGNNYGYTF.

This clone was seen once. The chain couples TRBV27 to TRBJ1-2; possibly TRBD1 for D (6 bases). This CDR3 has 14 amino acids. CDR1 MNHEY and CDR2 SMNVEV come from the germline V gene (reference sequence). With 1 base removed from V and 4 bases from J, the gap between germline ends came to 10 bases. The DNA of the CDR3 is TGTGCCAGCAGTTTATTGGGGGCGGGCTATGGCTACACCTTC. It is translated as CASSLLGAGYGYTF.

This rearrangement joins TRBV9 to TRBJ2-5; TRBD2 matches 9 bases. Trimming took 3 bases from V and 5 from J; bases not matched to a gene: 5. Germline loops: CDR1 SGDLS, CDR2 YYNGEE. CDR3 length: 14 amino acids. CDR3 nucleotides: TGTGCCAGCAGCGCAGTAGCGGGAGAGGAGACCCAGTACTTC. Translated: CASSAVAGEETQYF.

The genes are TRBV14 and TRBJ2-1; D call uncertain. CDR1 and CDR2 (germline): SGHDN, FVKESK. The CDR3 is 16 amino acids. V was cut by 0 bases and J by 4 bases, with 13 bases left in between. CDR3: CASSQDTWRGYNEQFF. CDR3 DNA sequence: TGTGCCAGCAGCCAAGACACCTGGAGAGGATACAATGAGCAGTTCTTC.

A single count supports this clone. This rearrangement joins TRBV15 to TRBJ1-2; 8 bases line up with TRBD1. The germline gives CDR1 LNHNV, CDR2 YYDKDF (reference sequence). The J segment lost 4 bases and the V segment lost 0 bases, leaving 10 bases of the junction unmatched. This CDR3 spans 17 amino acids. The CDR3 region is CATSREVAGTGLYGYTF. The CDR3 DNA reads as TGTGCCACCAGCAGAGAGGTCGCTGGGACAGGTCTCTATGGCTACACCTTC.

This clone has a handful of counts. The genes are TRBV6-4 and TRBJ2-5; D remains unclear. CDR3 length: 16 residues. CDR1 is MRHNA and CDR2 is SNTAGT in the germline V gene. Trimming cost V 2 bases and J 0 bases, with 13 bases left between them. CDR3 nucleotides: TGTGCCAGCAGTGACCCGCCCGACCGGGACCAAGAGACCCAGTACTTC. Residues: CASSDPPDRDQETQYF.

This chain uses TRBV19 with TRBJ1-5; no reliable D call. V was cut by 0 bases and J by 4 bases, with 13 bases left in between. The CDR3 consists of 16 residues. The germline V gene has CDR1 LNHDA and CDR2 SQIVND (reference sequence). This chain's CDR3 is CASSIDVGQENQPQHF. The CDR3 DNA reads TGTGCCAGTAGTATAGATGTTGGGCAGGAAAATCAGCCCCAGCATTTT.

V usage is TRBV28 and J usage is TRBJ1-3; D is unclear. V was pared by 1 base and J by 0 bases, with 13 bases between. CDR1 and CDR2 from the germline V gene are MDHEN and SYDVKM. The CDR3 extends over 17 amino acids. CDR3 region: CASSLFLPQSSGNTIYF. Here the CDR3 DNA reads TGTGCCAGCAGTTTATTTCTCCCTCAAAGCTCTGGAAACACCATATATTTT.